This T cell receptor (beta chain) is drawn from a study of blood T cell repertoires in COVID-19. This CDR3 comprises 15 residues. Trimming cost V 4 bases and J 9 bases, with 19 bases left between them. Germline V gene sequence: CDR1 LNHDA, CDR2 SQIVND (reference sequence). Original handling: The assay estimated nucleated cells by amplifying reference gene primers. Some clones are missing from TCRdb's copy, which holds only in-frame ones; the method was immunoSEQ multiplex PCR. The DNA gave D and trimming, while V, J and clone size come from that table. This sample has more than 110,000 clones, with around 81% found just once.

Sequenced sample: peripheral blood. The receptor comes from a woman aged 60-70 years with acute or convalescent COVID-19. J is TRBJ2-1 and V is TRBV19; a possible D gene is TRBD1 (6 bases). CDR3 protein: CASSRALQGISEQFF. The CDR3, as DNA: TGTGCCAGTAGTAGAGCCCTACAGGGAATCAGTGAGCAGTTCTTC.